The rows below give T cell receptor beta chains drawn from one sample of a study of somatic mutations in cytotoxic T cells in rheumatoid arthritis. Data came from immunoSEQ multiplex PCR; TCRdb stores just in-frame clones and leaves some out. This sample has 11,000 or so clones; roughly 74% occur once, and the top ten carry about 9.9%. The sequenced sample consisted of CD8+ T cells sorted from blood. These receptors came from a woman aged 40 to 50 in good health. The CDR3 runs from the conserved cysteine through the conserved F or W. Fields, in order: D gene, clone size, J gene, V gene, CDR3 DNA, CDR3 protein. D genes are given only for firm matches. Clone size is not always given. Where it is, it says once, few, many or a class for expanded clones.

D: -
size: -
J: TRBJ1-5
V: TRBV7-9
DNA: TGTGCCAGCAGCTTAGGAGGTCAGCCCCAGCATTTT
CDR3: CASSLGGQPQHF

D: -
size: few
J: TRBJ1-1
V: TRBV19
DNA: TGTGCCAGTAGTATTGGGGGCGTGAGGACTGAAGCTTTCTTT
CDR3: CASSIGGVRTEAFF

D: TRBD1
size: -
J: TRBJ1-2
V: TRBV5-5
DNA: TGTGCCAGCAGCATGGGAGCCGGGACAGGGGATGGCTACACCTTC
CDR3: CASSMGAGTGDGYTF

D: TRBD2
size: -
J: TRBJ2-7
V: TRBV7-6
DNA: TGTGCCAGCAGCTCTCGACTAGCGGGAGGCCCCTACGAGCAGTACTTC
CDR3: CASSSRLAGGPYEQYF

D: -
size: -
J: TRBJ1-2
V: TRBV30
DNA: TGTGCCTGGAATGGGAGGGAGCTCTATGGCTACACCTTC
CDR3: CAWNGRELYGYTF

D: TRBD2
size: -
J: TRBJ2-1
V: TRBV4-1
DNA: TGCGCCAGCAGCCAAGAAGTTAGCGGGAATGAGCAGTTCTTC
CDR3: CASSQEVSGNEQFF

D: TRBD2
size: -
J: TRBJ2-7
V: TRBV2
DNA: TGTGCCAGTCTTGGGAAGGGGACTAGCGGGAGGCAATCCTACGAGCAGTACTTC
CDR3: CASLGKGTSGRQSYEQYF

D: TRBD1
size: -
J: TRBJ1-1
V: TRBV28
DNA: TGTGCCAGCAGTGCCGGGACAGAGAACACTGAAGCTTTCTTT
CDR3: CASSAGTENTEAFF

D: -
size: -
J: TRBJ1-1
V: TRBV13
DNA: TGTGCCAGCAGCCCCCCTTTGACCCTGAACACTGAAGCTTTCTTT
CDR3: CASSPPLTLNTEAFF

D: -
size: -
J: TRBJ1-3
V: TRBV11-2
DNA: TGTGCCAGCAGCTTAGAAGGACGGACAGCTCGATCTGGAAACACCATATATTTT
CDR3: CASSLEGRTARSGNTIYF

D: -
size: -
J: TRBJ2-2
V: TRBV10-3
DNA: TGTGCCATCAAGGGGACCTCAGGGAACACCGGGGAGCTGTTTTTT
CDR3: CAIKGTSGNTGELFF

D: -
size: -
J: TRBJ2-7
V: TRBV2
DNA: TGTGCCAGCACAGGACTTCTCGACTACGAGCAGTACTTC
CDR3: CASTGLLDYEQYF

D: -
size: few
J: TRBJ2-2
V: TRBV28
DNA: TGTGCCAGCAGTTTTGGGGAGTACACCGGGGAGCTGTTTTTT
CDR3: CASSFGEYTGELFF

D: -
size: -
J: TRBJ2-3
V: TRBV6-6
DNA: TGTGCCAGCAGTTACTCGCCAGAGGCAGATACGCAGTATTTT
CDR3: CASSYSPEADTQYF

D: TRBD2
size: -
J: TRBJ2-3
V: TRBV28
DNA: TGTGCCAGCAGTTTACCACTAGCGGGGGGGCTATCACCAGATACGCAGTATTTT
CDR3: CASSLPLAGGLSPDTQYF

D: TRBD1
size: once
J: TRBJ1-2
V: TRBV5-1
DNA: TGCGCCAGCAGCTTGGAGACAGGGGGGCTCCTAAACTATGGCTACACCTTC
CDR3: CASSLETGGLLNYGYTF

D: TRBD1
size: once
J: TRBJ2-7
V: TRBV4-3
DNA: TGCGCCAGCAGCCACTCCGGGACAGGGGAACGATACGAGCAGTACTTC
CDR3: CASSHSGTGERYEQYF

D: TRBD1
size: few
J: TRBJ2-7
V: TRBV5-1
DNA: TGCGCCAGCAGGTCTGACAGGGCCTACGAGCAGTACTTC
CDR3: CASRSDRAYEQYF

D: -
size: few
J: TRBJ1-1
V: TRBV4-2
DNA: TGTGCCAGCAGCCAAGAGCTCTCGAACACTGAAGCTTTCTTT
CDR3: CASSQELSNTEAFF

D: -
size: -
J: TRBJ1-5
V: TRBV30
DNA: TGTGCCTGGGCCGCGGGGACCTGGACCCAGCCCCAGCATTTT
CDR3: CAWAAGTWTQPQHF

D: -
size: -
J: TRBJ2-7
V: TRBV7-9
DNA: TGTGCCAGCAGCTTAGGGGGGCCGGCCCCATACGAGCAGTACTTC
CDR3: CASSLGGPAPYEQYF

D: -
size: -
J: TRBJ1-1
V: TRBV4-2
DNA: TGTGCCAGCAGCCGGAGGGCCGGGGGTCTGAACACTGAAGCTTTCTTT
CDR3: CASSRRAGGLNTEAFF

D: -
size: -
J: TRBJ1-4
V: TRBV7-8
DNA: TGTGCCAGCAGCTTAGTCGGGGGGGGTAATGAAAAACTGTTTTTT
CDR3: CASSLVGGGNEKLFF

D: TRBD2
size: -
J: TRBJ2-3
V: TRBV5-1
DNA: TGCGCCAGCAGCTCCCCGACGGGGAGGGCGCCAGATACGCAGTATTTT
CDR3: CASSSPTGRAPDTQYF

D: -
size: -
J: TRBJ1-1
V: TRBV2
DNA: TGTGCCACCAGCGGGATTGTGAACACTGAAGCTTTCTTT
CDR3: CATSGIVNTEAFF

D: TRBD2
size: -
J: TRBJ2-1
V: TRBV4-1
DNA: TGCGCCAGCAGCCAAGATAGTCCCCAACTAGCGGGGGGCTTATGGGAGCAGTTCTTC
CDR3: CASSQDSPQLAGGLWEQFF

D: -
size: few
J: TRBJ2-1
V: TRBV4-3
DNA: TGCGCCAGCAGCCAAGATCGGGACGGAAACTCCTACAATGAGCAGTTCTTC
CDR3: CASSQDRDGNSYNEQFF

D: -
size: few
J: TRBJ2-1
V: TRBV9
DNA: TGTGCCAGCAGCGGGGACGGTTACAATGAGCAGTTCTTC
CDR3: CASSGDGYNEQFF

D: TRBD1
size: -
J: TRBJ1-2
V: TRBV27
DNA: TGTGCCGCCGGCGGGTGGGCAGGGGGAGGTAATGGCTACACCTTC
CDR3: CAAGGWAGGGNGYTF

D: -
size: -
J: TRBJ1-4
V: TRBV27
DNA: TGTGCCAGCAGTGTTAGCTCCGGGTTTGTAGAAAAACTGTTTTTT
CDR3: CASSVSSGFVEKLFF

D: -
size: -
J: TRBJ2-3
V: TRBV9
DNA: TGTGCCAGCAGCGTACAACAGGGAGATACGCAGTATTTT
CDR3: CASSVQQGDTQYF